A selection of T cell receptor beta chains follows, all from one sample in a study of blood T cells in healthy people across ages. Using its own MiXCR run on the 5' RACE reads, TCRdb lists one record per CDR3 protein. Of 630,000 or so distinct CDR3 sequences in the sample, approximately 30% are singletons; the top ten hold about a sixth. Material for sequencing was blood. These receptors were obtained from a woman of 80 years or more in good health. Both conserved end residues are trimmed from each CDR3. Clone size appears in some rows only: once, few, many, or a class for an expanded clone.

- | TRBJ2-7 | TRBV6-6 | ASFDSGLNNEQY
many | TRBJ2-1 | TRBV7-2 | ASSLGITYNEQF
- | - | TRBV3-1 | ASSQAPPGQWAAYNEQY
- | TRBJ2-7 | TRBV5-6 | ASSFTGGRSYEQY
- | TRBJ1-1 | TRBV4-1 | ASSSRQGTNTEAF
- | TRBJ2-5 | TRBV12-3/TRBV12-4 | ASSLMGGRETQY
many | TRBJ1-4 | TRBV29-1 | SVGRGSNEKLF
many | TRBJ1-4 | TRBV4-2 | ASSQVDDRANEKLF
once | TRBJ2-1 | TRBV20-1 | SARGLGVGQKETQF
few | TRBJ1-5 | TRBV30 | AWSGGSNQPQH
many | TRBJ1-1 | TRBV7-2 | ASSPEQGSTEAF
few | TRBJ1-1 | TRBV20-1 | SAGNRRNTEAF
many | TRBJ1-2 | TRBV29-1 | SVVGGDYGYT
few | TRBJ2-5 | TRBV15 | ATSRERAGGPETQY
few | TRBJ2-1 | TRBV11-2 | ASSLGPSYNEQF
- | TRBJ1-5 | TRBV21-1 | ASSNWGGDQPQH
many | TRBJ2-7 | TRBV5-1 | ASSLGVGYEQY
few | TRBJ1-1 | TRBV30 | AWSRTRGTEAF